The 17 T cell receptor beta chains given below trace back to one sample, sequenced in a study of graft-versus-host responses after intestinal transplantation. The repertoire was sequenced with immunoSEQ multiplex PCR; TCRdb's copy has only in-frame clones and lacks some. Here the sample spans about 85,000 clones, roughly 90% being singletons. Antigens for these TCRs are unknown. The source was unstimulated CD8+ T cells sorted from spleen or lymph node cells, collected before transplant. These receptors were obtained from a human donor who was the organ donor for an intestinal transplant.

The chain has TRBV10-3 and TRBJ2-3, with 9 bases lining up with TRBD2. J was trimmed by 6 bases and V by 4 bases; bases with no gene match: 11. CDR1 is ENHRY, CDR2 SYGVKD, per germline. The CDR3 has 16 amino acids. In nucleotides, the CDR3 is TGTGCCATCAGTGCGAAAGCGGGAGGAAAGTGGGATACGCAGTATTTT. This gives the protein CAISAKAGGKWDTQYF.

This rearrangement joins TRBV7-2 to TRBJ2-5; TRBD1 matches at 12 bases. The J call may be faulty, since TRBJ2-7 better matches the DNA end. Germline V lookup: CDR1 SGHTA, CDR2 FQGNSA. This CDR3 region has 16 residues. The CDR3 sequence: CASSWGQGAPLNEQYF. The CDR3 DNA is TGTGCCAGCAGCTGGGGACAGGGGGCCCCGCTGAACGAGCAGTACTTC.

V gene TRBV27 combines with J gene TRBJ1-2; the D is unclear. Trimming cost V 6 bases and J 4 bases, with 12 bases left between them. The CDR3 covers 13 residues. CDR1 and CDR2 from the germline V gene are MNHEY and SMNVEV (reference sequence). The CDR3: CASSIGQTYGYTF. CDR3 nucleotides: TGTGCCAGCAGCATCGGGCAGACCTATGGCTACACCTTC.

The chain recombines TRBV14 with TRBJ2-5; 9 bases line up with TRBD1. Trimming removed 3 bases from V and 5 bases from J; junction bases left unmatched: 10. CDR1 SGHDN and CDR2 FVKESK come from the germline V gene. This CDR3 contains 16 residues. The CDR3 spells CASSHPGTGWEETQYF. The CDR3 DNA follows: TGTGCCAGCAGCCACCCCGGGACAGGGTGGGAGGAGACCCAGTACTTC.

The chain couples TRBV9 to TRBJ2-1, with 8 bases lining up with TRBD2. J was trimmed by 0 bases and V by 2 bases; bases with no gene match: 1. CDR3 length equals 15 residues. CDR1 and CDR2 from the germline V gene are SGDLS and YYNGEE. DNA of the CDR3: TGTGCCAGCAGCGTGGCGGGGGGCTCCTACAATGAGCAGTTCTTC. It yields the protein CASSVAGGSYNEQFF.

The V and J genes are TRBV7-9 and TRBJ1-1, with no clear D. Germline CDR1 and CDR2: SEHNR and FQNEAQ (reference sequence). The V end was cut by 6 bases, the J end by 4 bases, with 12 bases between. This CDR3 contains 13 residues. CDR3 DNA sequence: TGTGCCAGCAGTCCCAGAAGCGGCACTGAAGCTTTCTTT. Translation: CASSPRSGTEAFF.

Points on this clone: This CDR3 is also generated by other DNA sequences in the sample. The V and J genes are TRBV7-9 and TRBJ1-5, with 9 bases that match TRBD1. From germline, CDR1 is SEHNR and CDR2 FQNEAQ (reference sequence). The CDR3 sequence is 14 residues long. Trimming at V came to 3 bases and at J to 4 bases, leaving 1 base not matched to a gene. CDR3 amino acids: CASSLGQGNQPQHF. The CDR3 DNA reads TGTGCCAGCAGCTTGGGACAGGGAAATCAGCCCCAGCATTTT. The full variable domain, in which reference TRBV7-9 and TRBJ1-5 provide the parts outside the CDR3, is DTGVSQNPRHKITKRGQNVTFRCDPISEHNRLYWYRQTLGQGPEFLTYFQNEAQLEKSRLLSDRFSAERPKGSFSTLEIQRTEQGDSAMYLCASSLGQGNQPQHFGDGTRLSIL.

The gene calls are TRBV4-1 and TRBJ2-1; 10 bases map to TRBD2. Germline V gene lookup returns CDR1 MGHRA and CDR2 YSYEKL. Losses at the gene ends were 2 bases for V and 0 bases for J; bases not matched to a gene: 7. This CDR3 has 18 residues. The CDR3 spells CASSQLAGGASSYNEQFF. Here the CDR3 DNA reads TGCGCCAGCAGCCAATTAGCGGGGGGTGCCAGCTCCTACAATGAGCAGTTCTTC.

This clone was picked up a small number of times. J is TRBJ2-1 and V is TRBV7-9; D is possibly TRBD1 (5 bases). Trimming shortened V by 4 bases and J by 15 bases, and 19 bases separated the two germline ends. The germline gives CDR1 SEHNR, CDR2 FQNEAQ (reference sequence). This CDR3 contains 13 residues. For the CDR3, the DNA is TGTGCCAGCAGCTCCACCTACTCGACAGCGACGTTCTTC. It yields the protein CASSSTYSTATFF.

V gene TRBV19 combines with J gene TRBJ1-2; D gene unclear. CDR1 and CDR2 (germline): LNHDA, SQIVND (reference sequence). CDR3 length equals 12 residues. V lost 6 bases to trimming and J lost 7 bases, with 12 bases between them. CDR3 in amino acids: CASRGSLPGYTF. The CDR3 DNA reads TGTGCCAGTAGAGGCAGTCTTCCTGGCTACACCTTC.

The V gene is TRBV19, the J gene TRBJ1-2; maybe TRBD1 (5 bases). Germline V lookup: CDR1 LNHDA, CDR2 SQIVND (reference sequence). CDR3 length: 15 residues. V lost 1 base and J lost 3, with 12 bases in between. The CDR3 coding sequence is TGTGCCAGTAGTATAGGTGGGGGATCCTACTATGGCTACACCTTC. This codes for CASSIGGGSYYGYTF.

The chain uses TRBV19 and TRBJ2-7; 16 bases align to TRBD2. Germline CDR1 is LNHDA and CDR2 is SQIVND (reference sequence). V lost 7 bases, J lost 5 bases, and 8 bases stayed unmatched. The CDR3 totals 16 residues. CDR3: CASNPGLAGGPHEQYF. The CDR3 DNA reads TGTGCCAGTAACCCGGGACTAGCGGGAGGGCCCCACGAGCAGTACTTC.

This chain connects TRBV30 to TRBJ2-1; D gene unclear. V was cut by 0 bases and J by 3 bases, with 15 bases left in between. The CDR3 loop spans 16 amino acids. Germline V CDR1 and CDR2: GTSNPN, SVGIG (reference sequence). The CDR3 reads CAWSVENSRYYNEQFF. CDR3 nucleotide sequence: TGTGCCTGGAGTGTAGAAAACTCCAGATACTACAATGAGCAGTTCTTC.

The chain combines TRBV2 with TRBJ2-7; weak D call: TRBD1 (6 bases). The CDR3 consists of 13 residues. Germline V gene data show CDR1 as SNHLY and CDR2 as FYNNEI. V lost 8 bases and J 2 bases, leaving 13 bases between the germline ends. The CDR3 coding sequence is TGTGCCAGCGTGATCCAGGGGACCTACGAGCAGTACTTC. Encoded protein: CASVIQGTYEQYF.

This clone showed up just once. The CDR3 sequence is CASSRMGWDRFFDEQFF. In DNA form, the CDR3 reads TGTGCCAGCAGCCGTATGGGTTGGGACAGGTTTTTCGATGAGCAGTTCTTC. This chain connects TRBV11-3 to TRBJ2-1, with TRBD1 matching over 8 bases. Looked up from germline, CDR1 is SGHNT and CDR2 is YENEEA. The CDR3 has 17 residues. The V gene end was trimmed by 5 bases and the J gene end by 8 bases; junction bases not matched to a gene: 17. Variable domain in full (rest from reference TRBV11-3 and TRBJ2-1): EAGVVQSPRYKIIEKKQPVAFWCNPISGHNTLYWYLQNLGQGPELLIRYENEEAVDDSQLPKDRFSAERLKGVDSTLKIQPAELGDSAVYLCASSRMGWDRFFDEQFFGPGTRLTVL.

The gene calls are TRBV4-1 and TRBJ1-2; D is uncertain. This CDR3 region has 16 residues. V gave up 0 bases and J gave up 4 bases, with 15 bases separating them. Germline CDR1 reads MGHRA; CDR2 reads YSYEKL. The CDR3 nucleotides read TGCGCCAGCAGCCAAGATTTTACGTTGGGCCCCTATGGCTACACCTTC. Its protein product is CASSQDFTLGPYGYTF.

The CDR3 loop is CASSRTSGTFPYNEQFF. The CDR3 DNA follows: TGTGCCAGTAGTAGGACTAGCGGGACCTTTCCCTACAATGAGCAGTTCTTC. The chain couples TRBV19 to TRBJ2-1; 12 bases agree with TRBD2. The trim removed 4 bases at V and 2 bases at J, leaving 6 bases unmatched. Germline V gives CDR1 LNHDA, CDR2 SQIVND (reference sequence). The CDR3 runs 17 residues.